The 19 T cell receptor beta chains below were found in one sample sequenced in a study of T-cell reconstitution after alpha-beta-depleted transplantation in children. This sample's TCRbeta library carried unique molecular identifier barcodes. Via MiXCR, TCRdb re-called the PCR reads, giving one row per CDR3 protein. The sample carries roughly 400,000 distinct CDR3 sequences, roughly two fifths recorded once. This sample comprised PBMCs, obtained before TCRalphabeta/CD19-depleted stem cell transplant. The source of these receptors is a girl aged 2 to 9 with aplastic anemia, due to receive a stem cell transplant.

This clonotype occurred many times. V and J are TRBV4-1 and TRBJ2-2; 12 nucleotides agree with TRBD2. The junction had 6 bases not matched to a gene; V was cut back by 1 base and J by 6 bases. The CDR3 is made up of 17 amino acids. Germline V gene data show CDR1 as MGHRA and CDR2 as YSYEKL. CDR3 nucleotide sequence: TGCGCCAGCAGCCAAGTTGGGCTAGCGGGAGGGGCCGGGGAGCTGTTTTTT. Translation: CASSQVGLAGGAGELFF.

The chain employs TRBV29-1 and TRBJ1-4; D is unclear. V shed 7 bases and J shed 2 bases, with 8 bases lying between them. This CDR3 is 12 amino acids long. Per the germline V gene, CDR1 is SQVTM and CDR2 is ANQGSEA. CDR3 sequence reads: CSAFTTNEKLFF. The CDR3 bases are TGCAGCGCATTTACCACTAATGAAAAACTGTTTTTT.

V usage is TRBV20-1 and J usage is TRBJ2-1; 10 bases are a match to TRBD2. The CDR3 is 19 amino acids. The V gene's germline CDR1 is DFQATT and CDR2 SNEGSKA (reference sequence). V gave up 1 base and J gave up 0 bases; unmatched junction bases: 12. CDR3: CSARVRGSGGPSSYNEQFF. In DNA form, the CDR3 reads TGCAGTGCTAGAGTCCGGGGTAGCGGGGGGCCTAGCTCCTACAATGAGCAGTTCTTC.

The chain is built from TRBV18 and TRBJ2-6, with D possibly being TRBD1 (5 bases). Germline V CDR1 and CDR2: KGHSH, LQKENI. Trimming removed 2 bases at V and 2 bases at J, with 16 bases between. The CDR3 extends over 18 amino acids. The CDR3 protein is CASSPERAGWTGANVLTF. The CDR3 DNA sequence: TGTGCCAGCTCACCAGAACGCGCAGGGTGGACTGGGGCCAACGTCCTGACTTTC.

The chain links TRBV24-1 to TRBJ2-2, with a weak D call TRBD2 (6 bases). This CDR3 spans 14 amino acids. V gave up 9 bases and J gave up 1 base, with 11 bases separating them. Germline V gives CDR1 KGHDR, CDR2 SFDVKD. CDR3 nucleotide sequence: TGTGCCACCGGGGGGACTGGGAACACCGGGGAGCTGTTTTTT. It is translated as CATGGTGNTGELFF.

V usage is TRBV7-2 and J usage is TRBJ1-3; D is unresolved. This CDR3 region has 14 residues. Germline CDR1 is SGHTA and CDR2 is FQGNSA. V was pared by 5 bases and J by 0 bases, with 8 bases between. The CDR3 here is CASSRSSSGNTIYF. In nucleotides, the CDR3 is TGTGCCAGCAGCCGGTCCTCCTCTGGAAACACCATATATTTT.

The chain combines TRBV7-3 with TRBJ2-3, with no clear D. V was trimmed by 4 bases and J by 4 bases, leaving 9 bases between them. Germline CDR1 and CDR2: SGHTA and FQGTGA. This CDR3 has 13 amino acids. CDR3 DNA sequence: TGTGCCAGCAGCTCGGACGGAGCAGATACGCAGTATTTT. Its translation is CASSSDGADTQYF.

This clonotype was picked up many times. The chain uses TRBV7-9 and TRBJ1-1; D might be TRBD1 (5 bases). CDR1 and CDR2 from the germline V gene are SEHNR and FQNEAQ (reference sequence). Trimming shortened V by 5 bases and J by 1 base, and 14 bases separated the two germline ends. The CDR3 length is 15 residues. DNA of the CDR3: TGTGCCAGCAGCAAGAGGGACGGGAGGAACACTGAAGCTTTCTTT. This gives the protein CASSKRDGRNTEAFF.

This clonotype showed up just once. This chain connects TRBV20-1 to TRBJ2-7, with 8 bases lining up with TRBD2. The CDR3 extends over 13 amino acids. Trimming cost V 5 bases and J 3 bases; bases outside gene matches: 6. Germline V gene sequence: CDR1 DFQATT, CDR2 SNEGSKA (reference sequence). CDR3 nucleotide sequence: TGCAGTGCTGTAGCGGGATTCGTCTACGAGCAGTACTTC. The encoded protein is CSAVAGFVYEQYF.

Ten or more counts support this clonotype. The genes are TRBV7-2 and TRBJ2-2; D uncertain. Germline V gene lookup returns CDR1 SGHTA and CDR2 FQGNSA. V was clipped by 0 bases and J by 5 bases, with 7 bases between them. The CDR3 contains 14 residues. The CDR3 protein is CASSLARGTGELFF. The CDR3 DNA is TGTGCCAGCAGCTTAGCCCGAGGTACCGGGGAGCTGTTTTTT.

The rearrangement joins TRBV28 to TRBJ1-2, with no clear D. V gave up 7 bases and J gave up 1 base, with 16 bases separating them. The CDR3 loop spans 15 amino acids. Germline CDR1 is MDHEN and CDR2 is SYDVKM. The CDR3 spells CASIGPTANNYGYTF. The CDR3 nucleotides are TGTGCCAGCATTGGACCTACAGCGAATAACTATGGCTACACCTTC.

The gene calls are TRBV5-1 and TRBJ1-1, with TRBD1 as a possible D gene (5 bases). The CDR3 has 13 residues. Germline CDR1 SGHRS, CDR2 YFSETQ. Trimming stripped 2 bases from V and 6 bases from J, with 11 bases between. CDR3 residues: CASSFGGGPEAFF. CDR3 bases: TGCGCCAGCAGCTTCGGGGGTGGACCTGAAGCTTTCTTT.

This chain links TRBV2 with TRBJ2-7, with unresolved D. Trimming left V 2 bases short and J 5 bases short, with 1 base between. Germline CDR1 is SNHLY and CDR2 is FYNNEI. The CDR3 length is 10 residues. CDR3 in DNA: TGTGCCAGCAGTGAAAACGAGCAGTACTTC. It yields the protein CASSENEQYF.

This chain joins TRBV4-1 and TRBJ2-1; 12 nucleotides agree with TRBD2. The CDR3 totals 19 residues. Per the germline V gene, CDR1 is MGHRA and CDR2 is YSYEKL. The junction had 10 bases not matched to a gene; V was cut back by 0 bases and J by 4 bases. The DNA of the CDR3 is TGCGCCAGCAGCCAAGAGGACCTAGCGGGAGGGGTTCCATACAATGAGCAGTTCTTC. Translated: CASSQEDLAGGVPYNEQFF.

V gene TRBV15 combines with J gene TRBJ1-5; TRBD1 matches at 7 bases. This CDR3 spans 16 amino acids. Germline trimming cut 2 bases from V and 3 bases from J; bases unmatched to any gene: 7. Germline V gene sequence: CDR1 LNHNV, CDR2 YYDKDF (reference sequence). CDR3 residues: CATSRSVTGANQPQHF. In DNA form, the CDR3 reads TGTGCCACCAGCAGAAGCGTTACAGGGGCCAATCAGCCCCAGCATTTT.

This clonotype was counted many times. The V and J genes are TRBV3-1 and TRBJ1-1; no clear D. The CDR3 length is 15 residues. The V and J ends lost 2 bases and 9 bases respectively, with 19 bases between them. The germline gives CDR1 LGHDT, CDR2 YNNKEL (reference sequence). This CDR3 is CASSQQPLATGKAFF. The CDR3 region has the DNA TGTGCCAGCAGCCAACAACCCCTGGCGACCGGGAAAGCTTTCTTT.

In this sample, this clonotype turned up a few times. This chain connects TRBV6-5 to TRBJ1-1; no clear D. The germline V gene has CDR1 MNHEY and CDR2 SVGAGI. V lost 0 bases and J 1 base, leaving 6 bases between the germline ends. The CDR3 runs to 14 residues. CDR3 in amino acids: CASSYSGRNTEAFF. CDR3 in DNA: TGTGCCAGCAGTTACTCCGGGCGGAACACTGAAGCTTTCTTT.

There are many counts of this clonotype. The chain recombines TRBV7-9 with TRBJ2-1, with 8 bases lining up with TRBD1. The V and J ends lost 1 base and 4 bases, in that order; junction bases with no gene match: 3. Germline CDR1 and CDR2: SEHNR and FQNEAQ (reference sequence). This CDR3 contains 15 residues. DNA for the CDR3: TGTGCCAGCAGCTTAGTACAGGGGGGTTACAATGAGCAGTTCTTC. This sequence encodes CASSLVQGGYNEQFF. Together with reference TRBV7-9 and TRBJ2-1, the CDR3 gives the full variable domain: DTGVSQNPRHKITKRGQNVTFRCDPISEHNRLYWYRQTLGQGPEFLTYFQNEAQLEKSRLLSDRFSAERPKGSFSTLEIQRTEQGDSAMYLCASSLVQGGYNEQFFGPGTRLTVL.

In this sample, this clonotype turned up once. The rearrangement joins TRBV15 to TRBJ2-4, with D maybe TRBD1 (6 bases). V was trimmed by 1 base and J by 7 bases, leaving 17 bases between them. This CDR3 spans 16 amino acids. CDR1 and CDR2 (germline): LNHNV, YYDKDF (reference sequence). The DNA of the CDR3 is TGTGCCACCAGCAGAGTACAGGGAGAGTATTTTAACATTCAGTACTTC. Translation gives CATSRVQGEYFNIQYF.